Presented here are 24 T cell receptor beta chains from one specimen sequenced in a study of T-cell memory formation after mild COVID-19. In TCRdb, the 5' RACE reads were re-called with MiXCR into one record per CDR3 protein. This table has roughly 410,000 distinct CDR3 sequences, approximately 24% appearing once. The sequenced sample was PBMCs or a T cell subset sorted from them (not recorded which). The receptors were gathered from an adult woman who had mild COVID-19 (a few samples of this study predate the infection). Cell type and time point are not known.

The chain couples TRBV3-1 to TRBJ2-5, with D possibly matching TRBD2 (6 bases). Germline assignment: CDR1 LGHDT and CDR2 YNNKEL (reference sequence). The CDR3 has 14 amino acids. Trimming took 3 bases from V and 2 from J, leaving 10 bases between them. The CDR3 region has the DNA TGTGCCAGCAGCCAGGGACTGGAACAAGAGACCCAGTACTTC. Protein sequence: CASSQGLEQETQYF.

The V call is TRBV12-3 or TRBV12-4, the J call TRBJ1-1; 9 positions agree with TRBD1. There are 16 residues in the CDR3. V was pared by 5 bases and J by 1 base, with 8 bases of the junction left unmatched. The CDR3 nucleotides read TGTGCCAGCAGTCGACCCGGGACAGGGACGAACACTGAAGCTTTCTTT. Its protein is CASSRPGTGTNTEAFF.

With regard to this clonotype: One end of the junction fails to match germline, which may point to a read error. J is TRBJ2-1 and V is TRBV5-1, with 10 bases aligning to TRBD2. Germline-derived CDR1 and CDR2 are SGHRS and YFSETQ. CDR3 length: 17 residues. The CDR3 region is CVSSLGFSGGANNEQFF. Written as DNA, the CDR3 is TGCGTCAGCAGCCTCGGATTCAGCGGGGGGGCTAACAATGAGCAGTTCTTC.

Only a few counts were recorded for this clonotype. This sequence joins TRBV10-3 and TRBJ1-5; 9 bases are shared with TRBD1. In germline, CDR1 is ENHRY, CDR2 SYGVKD. The CDR3 runs 13 residues. V trimming: 6 bases; J trimming: 6 bases; junction bases outside the gene matches: 3. CDR3 sequence reads: CAIRPGQGQPQHF. CDR3 bases: TGTGCCATCAGACCGGGACAGGGTCAGCCCCAGCATTTT.

The chain combines TRBV11-2 with TRBJ2-7; D uncertain. Germline CDR1 is SGHAT and CDR2 is FQNNGV. The CDR3 length is 14 residues. The V end was cut by 0 bases, the J end by 6 bases, with 12 bases between. The CDR3 DNA reads TGTGCCAGCAGCTTAGAGCCAGGTACTGCCGAGCAGTACTTC. Protein: CASSLEPGTAEQYF.

This clonotype came up a few times. This chain connects TRBV19 to TRBJ1-2, with D perhaps TRBD1 (5 bases). Trimming cost V 4 bases and J 10 bases, with 13 bases left between them. The CDR3 is 12 residues long. Looked up from germline, CDR1 is LNHDA and CDR2 is SQIVND (reference sequence). This CDR3 is CASSKGAPDYTF. The CDR3 nucleotides are TGTGCCAGTAGTAAAGGGGCCCCTGACTACACCTTC.

This clonotype turned up a few times. The chain joins TRBV4-2 to TRBJ2-5; TRBD2 aligns across 9 bases. Germline-derived CDR1 and CDR2 are LGHNA and YNFKEQ. This CDR3 has 15 residues. J lost 3 bases, V lost 1 base, and 3 bases had no gene match. CDR3 sequence (DNA): TGTGCCAGCAGCCAAGTGTCTAGCGGGGAAGAGACCCAGTACTTC. Amino acid sequence: CASSQVSSGEETQYF.

This clonotype was detected many times. This rearrangement joins TRBV18 to TRBJ1-1; D not resolved. The CDR3 runs to 13 residues. Looked up from germline, CDR1 is KGHSH and CDR2 is LQKENI. The ends were cut back, 0 bases at V and 1 base at J, with 3 bases in the middle. CDR3 residues: CASSPPGNTEAFF. The CDR3 DNA follows: TGTGCCAGCTCACCACCGGGGAACACTGAAGCTTTCTTT. The entire variable domain, with the rest obtained from reference TRBV18 and TRBJ1-1, is as follows: NAGVMQNPRHLVRRRGQEARLRCSPMKGHSHVYWYRQLPEEGLKFMVYLQKENIIDESGMPKERFSAEFPKEGPSILRIQQVVRGDSAAYFCASSPPGNTEAFFGQGTRLTVV.

This clonotype was counted a few times. V is TRBV27 and J is TRBJ2-6; unclear D gene. Per germline, CDR1 MNHEY and CDR2 SMNVEV (reference sequence). V was trimmed by 10 bases and J by 1 base, leaving 8 bases between them. CDR3 length equals 13 residues. CDR3 region: CAIGSSGANVLTF. In DNA form, the CDR3 reads TGTGCCATCGGATCATCTGGGGCCAACGTCCTGACTTTC.

This clonotype appeared a few times. This sequence joins TRBV7-9 and TRBJ1-2; D may be TRBD1 (5 bases). From germline, CDR1 is SEHNR and CDR2 FQNEAQ (reference sequence). This CDR3 is built from 16 residues. V shed 0 bases and J shed 7 bases, with 18 bases lying between them. DNA of the CDR3: TGTGCCAGCAGCTTAGCCCTTAGTATCAGGGACCGTGGCTACACCTTC. Amino acids: CASSLALSIRDRGYTF.

The chain combines TRBV30 with TRBJ1-6; D is undetermined. In germline, CDR1 is GTSNPN, CDR2 SVGIG (reference sequence). The CDR3 runs 13 residues. The V gene lost 1 base and the J gene lost 7 bases, with 8 bases spanning the gap. CDR3 region: CAWSERQNSPLHF. The CDR3 DNA sequence: TGTGCCTGGAGTGAGAGACAAAATTCACCCCTCCACTTT.

The rearrangement joins TRBV11-3 to TRBJ2-1; tentatively, D is TRBD2 (5 bases). This CDR3 is 15 amino acids long. Looked up from germline, CDR1 is SGHNT and CDR2 is YENEEA. V lost 6 bases and J lost 2, with 14 bases in between. The chain's CDR3 is CASRKSGSPYNEQFF. The CDR3 coding sequence is TGTGCCAGCAGGAAAAGCGGATCCCCCTACAATGAGCAGTTCTTC.

The chain couples TRBV7-6 to TRBJ2-3; a weak D match, TRBD1 (6 bases). The V and J ends lost 5 bases and 9 bases respectively, with 21 bases between them. Germline lookup yields CDR1 SGHVS and CDR2 FNYEAQ. The CDR3 sequence is 15 residues long. CDR3 DNA: TGTGCCAGCAGCCCAGCGGTCTCGGGTGGGACAACGCAGTATTTT. It translates to CASSPAVSGGTTQYF.

The chain links TRBV5-1 to TRBJ2-7, with 9 bases lining up with TRBD1. V lost 5 bases, J lost 3 bases, and 9 bases stayed unmatched. The V gene's germline CDR1 is SGHRS and CDR2 YFSETQ. This CDR3 region has 15 residues. DNA for the CDR3: TGCGCCAGCAGTCGGACCGGGACAGGGTTCTACGAGCAGTACTTC. This sequence encodes CASSRTGTGFYEQYF.

In its sample, this clonotype was seen a few times. The rearrangement uses TRBV4-2 and TRBJ2-1; TRBD2 aligns across 11 bases. Germline V gene sequence: CDR1 LGHNA, CDR2 YNFKEQ. The J segment lost 8 bases and the V segment lost 0 bases, leaving 6 bases of the junction unmatched. This CDR3 is 16 amino acids long. This CDR3 reads CASSQDLTSGTDEQFF. The DNA of the CDR3 is TGTGCCAGCAGCCAAGATTTGACTAGCGGGACGGATGAGCAGTTCTTC.

The chain combines TRBV20-1 with TRBJ1-2; the D is unclear. CDR3 length: 13 amino acids. Trimming took off 5 bases at V and 0 bases at J, with 10 bases between the two ends. Germline lookup yields CDR1 DFQATT and CDR2 SNEGSKA (reference sequence). In nucleotides, the CDR3 is TGCAGTGCTCCAGACGGAGCTAACTATGGCTACACCTTC. Translating it yields CSAPDGANYGYTF.

In this sample, this clonotype turned up a few times. V gene TRBV7-9 combines with J gene TRBJ2-1; tentative D call: TRBD2 (6 bases). Germline V gene lookup returns CDR1 SEHNR and CDR2 FQNEAQ (reference sequence). Between the trimmed V and J ends, which lost 1 base and 12 bases, there was a span of 7 bases. The CDR3 is made up of 11 amino acids. The CDR3 nucleotides read TGTGCCAGCAGCTTAGTCGGGAGGCAGTTCTTC. It yields the protein CASSLVGRQFF.

The rearrangement joins TRBV20-1 to TRBJ2-5; no clear D. The CDR3 is 11 amino acids. V lost 0 bases and J 2 bases, leaving 1 base between the germline ends. CDR1 and CDR2 from the germline V gene are DFQATT and SNEGSKA (reference sequence). This chain's CDR3 is CSAREQETQYF. CDR3 bases: TGCAGTGCTAGAGAACAAGAGACCCAGTACTTC.

This clonotype was recorded a few times. This chain connects TRBV5-1 to TRBJ1-1; perhaps TRBD1 as D (5 bases). There are 15 residues in the CDR3. Germline V gives CDR1 SGHRS, CDR2 YFSETQ. V was clipped by 0 bases and J by 1 base, with 10 bases between them. The CDR3: CASSLGGTGNTEAFF. The CDR3 DNA sequence: TGCGCCAGCAGCTTGGGGGGCACGGGGAACACTGAAGCTTTCTTT.

This chain links TRBV10-3 with TRBJ2-7; TRBD2 might be the D (7 bases). The germline V gene has CDR1 ENHRY and CDR2 SYGVKD. The length of the CDR3 is 12 residues. CDR3 amino acids: CASGTSTYEQYF. The CDR3 DNA sequence: TGTGCAAGCGGGACATCAACCTACGAGCAGTACTTC.

In its sample, this clonotype was seen a few times. The CDR3 region has the DNA TGTGCCAGCACCACCAGACAGGGGAAGGATGAAAAACTGTTTTTT. It encodes CASTTRQGKDEKLFF. The V and J genes are TRBV5-4 and TRBJ1-4; 8 bases match TRBD1. Germline trimming cut 6 bases from V and 6 bases from J; bases unmatched to any gene: 10. In germline, CDR1 is SGHNT, CDR2 YYREEE (reference sequence). This CDR3 comprises 15 residues.

The chain recombines TRBV29-1 with TRBJ2-1, with 7 positions matching TRBD2. After removal of 4 bases from V and 0 bases from J, the junction contained 3 bases not matched to a gene. CDR1 is SQVTM and CDR2 is ANQGSEA in the germline V gene. This CDR3 has 14 residues. The CDR3: CSVGGLLSYNEQFF. CDR3 nucleotides: TGCAGCGTTGGGGGACTACTCTCCTACAATGAGCAGTTCTTC.

J is TRBJ1-3 and V is TRBV3-1, with D unresolved. Germline V gene lookup returns CDR1 LGHDT and CDR2 YNNKEL (reference sequence). V shed 2 bases and J shed 0 bases, with 11 bases lying between them. The CDR3 covers 16 residues. Here the CDR3 reads CASSQHGRLSGNTIYF. In DNA, the CDR3 is TGTGCCAGCAGCCAACATGGACGGCTCTCTGGAAACACCATATATTTT.

This clonotype was detected a few times. The chain recombines TRBV7-2 with TRBJ1-1; D gene uncertain. V was trimmed by 2 bases and J by 3 bases, leaving 13 bases between them. The CDR3 extends over 15 amino acids. CDR1 and CDR2 (germline): SGHTA, FQGNSA. The CDR3 DNA sequence: TGTGCCAGCAGCTTATATCCGGGGATAGACACTGAAGCTTTCTTT. Its translation: CASSLYPGIDTEAFF.